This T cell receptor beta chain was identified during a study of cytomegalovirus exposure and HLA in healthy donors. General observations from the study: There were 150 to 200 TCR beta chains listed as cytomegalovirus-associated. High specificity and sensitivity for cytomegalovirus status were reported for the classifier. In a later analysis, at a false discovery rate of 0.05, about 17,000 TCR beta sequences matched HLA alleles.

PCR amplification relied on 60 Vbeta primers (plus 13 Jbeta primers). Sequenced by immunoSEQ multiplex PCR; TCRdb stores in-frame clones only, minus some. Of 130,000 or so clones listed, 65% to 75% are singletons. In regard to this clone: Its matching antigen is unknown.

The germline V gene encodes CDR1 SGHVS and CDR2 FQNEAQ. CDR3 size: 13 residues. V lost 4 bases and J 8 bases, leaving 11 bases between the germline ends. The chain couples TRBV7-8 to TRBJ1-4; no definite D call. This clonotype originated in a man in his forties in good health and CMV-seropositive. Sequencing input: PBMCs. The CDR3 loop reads CASSSRPGEKLFF. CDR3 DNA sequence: TGTGCCAGCAGCTCGAGACCGGGGGAAAAACTGTTTTTT.